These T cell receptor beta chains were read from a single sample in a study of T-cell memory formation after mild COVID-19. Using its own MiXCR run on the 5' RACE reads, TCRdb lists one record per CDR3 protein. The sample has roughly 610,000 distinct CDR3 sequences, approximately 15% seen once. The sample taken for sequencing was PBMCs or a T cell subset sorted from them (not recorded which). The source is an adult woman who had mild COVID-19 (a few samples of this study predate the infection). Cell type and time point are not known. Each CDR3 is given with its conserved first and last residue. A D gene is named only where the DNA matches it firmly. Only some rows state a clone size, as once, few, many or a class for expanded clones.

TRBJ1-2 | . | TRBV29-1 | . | CSVDALGGGDGYTF | TGCAGCGTTGATGCCCTAGGGGGAGGAGATGGCTACACCTTC
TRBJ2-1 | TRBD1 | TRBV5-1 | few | CASSNRTGEWSNEQFF | TGCGCCAGCAGCAACAGGACAGGGGAGTGGTCCAATGAGCAGTTCTTC
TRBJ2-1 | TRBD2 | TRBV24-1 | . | CATSDPLAGFYNEQFF | TGTGCCACCAGTGATCCACTAGCGGGTTTCTACAATGAGCAGTTCTTC
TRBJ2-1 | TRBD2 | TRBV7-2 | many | CASSLVGLAGLYNEQFF | TGTGCCAGCAGCTTAGTGGGACTAGCGGGGCTTTACAATGAGCAGTTCTTC
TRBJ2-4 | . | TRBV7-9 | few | CASSPQGGPAKNIQYF | TGTGCCAGCAGCCCCCAGGGGGGTCCTGCCAAAAACATTCAGTACTTC
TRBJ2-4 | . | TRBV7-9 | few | CASSTPTENIQYF | TGTGCCAGCAGCACACCGACCGAAAACATTCAGTACTTC
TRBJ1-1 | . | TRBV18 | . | CASSPSPGSRSEAFF | TGTGCCAGCTCACCGTCACCGGGATCTAGATCTGAAGCTTTCTTT
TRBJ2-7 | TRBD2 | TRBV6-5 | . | CASSYSSGRGPYEQYF | TGTGCCAGCAGTTACTCGAGTGGGAGGGGCCCCTACGAGCAGTACTTC
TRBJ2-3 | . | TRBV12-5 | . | CASGLVITGSTDTQYF | TGTGCTAGTGGTTTGGTAATTACAGGGAGCACAGATACGCAGTATTTT
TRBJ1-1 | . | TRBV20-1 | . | CSATLGGRVTFTEAFF | TGCAGTGCAACCCTCGGGGGGAGGGTTACGTTCACTGAAGCTTTCTTT
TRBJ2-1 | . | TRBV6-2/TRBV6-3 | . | CASNNRLEADEQFF | TGTGCCAGCAACAATCGTCTCGAGGCGGATGAGCAGTTCTTC
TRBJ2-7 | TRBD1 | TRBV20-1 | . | CSARRTGSPYEQYF | TGCAGTGCTAGAAGGACAGGGAGTCCCTACGAGCAGTACTTC
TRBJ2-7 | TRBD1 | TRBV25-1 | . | CASSDGTGSGEQYF | TGTGCCAGCAGTGACGGGACAGGGTCTGGCGAGCAGTACTTC
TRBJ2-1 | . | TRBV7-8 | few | CASSPRAGNEQFF | TGTGCCAGCAGCCCACGGGCTGGGAATGAGCAGTTCTTC
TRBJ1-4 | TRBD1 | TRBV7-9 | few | CASTQGQTTNEKLFF | TGTGCCAGCACTCAGGGACAGACAACTAATGAAAAACTGTTTTTT
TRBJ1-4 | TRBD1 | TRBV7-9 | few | CASSAGQGNEKLFF | TGTGCCAGCAGCGCGGGACAGGGAAATGAAAAACTGTTTTTT
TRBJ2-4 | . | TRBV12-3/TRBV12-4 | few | CASSYKGQLLAKNIQYF | TGTGCCAGCAGTTACAAGGGACAACTCCTAGCCAAAAACATTCAGTACTTC
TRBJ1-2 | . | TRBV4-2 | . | CASSPPTGYGYTF | TGTGCCAGCAGCCCGCCGACAGGCTATGGCTACACCTTC
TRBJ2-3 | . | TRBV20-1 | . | CSAPVGAGSDTQYF | TGCAGTGCGCCCGTAGGGGCAGGGTCAGATACGCAGTATTTT
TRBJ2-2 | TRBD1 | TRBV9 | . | CASNSAPGQGNTGELFF | TGTGCCAGCAACTCCGCACCGGGACAGGGAAACACCGGGGAGCTGTTTTTT
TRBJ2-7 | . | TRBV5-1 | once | CASSAIRDPGAYEQYF | TGCGCCAGCAGCGCGATCCGGGACCCCGGGGCCTACGAGCAGTACTTC
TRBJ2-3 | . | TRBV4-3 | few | CASSRGWGEDTQYF | TGCGCCAGCAGTCGGGGGTGGGGGGAAGATACGCAGTATTTT
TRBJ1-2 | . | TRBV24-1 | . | CATSGPSRAYGYTF | TGTGCCACCAGCGGTCCTTCCAGGGCGTATGGCTACACCTTC
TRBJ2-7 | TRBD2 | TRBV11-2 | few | CASSQTSGGNEQYF | TGTGCCAGCAGCCAAACTAGCGGGGGAAACGAGCAGTACTTC
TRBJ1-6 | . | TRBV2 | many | CASSRTGNSPLHF | TGTGCCAGCTCAAGGACGGGTAATTCACCCCTCCACTTT
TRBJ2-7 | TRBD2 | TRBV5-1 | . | CASSSRTSGGDEQYF | TGCGCCAGCAGCTCCAGGACTAGCGGGGGAGATGAGCAGTACTTC
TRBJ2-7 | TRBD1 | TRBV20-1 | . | CSASPGQGANYEQYF | TGCAGTGCTAGCCCCGGACAGGGGGCCAACTACGAGCAGTACTTC